This T cell receptor (beta chain) was retrieved from a study of response to subunit inactivated influenza vaccine. TCRdb re-called the RT-PCR reads through MiXCR, storing one row per CDR3 protein. Of approximately 530,000 distinct CDR3 sequences listed, approximately 7.7% are singletons. General study points: It was suggested by the authors that few new T cells are recruited by each seasonal influenza vaccination.

In this sample, this clonotype turned up a few times. Its antigen is as yet unknown. The V gene end was trimmed by 0 bases and the J gene end by 2 bases; junction bases not matched to a gene: 4. CDR1 is LGHNA, CDR2 YSLEER, per germline. The CDR3 runs to 15 residues. The material was PBMCs from blood, obtained around 25 months after vaccination. The chain recombines TRBV4-3 with TRBJ2-7; TRBD1 agrees at 7 bases. This receptor was identified in a man between 50 and 69 years old who received an inactivated influenza vaccine. CDR3 sequence reads: CASSQEIGQAYEQYF. The CDR3 nucleotides read TGCGCCAGCAGCCAAGAGATCGGACAGGCCTACGAGCAGTACTTC.